Following are 32 T cell receptor beta chains from one sample sequenced in a study of cytomegalovirus exposure and HLA in healthy donors. Primers for the PCR totalled 60 Vbeta and 13 Jbeta. TCRdb's copy holds only in-frame clones and misses some; the assay was immunoSEQ multiplex PCR. This sample's table has fewer than 85,000 clones. Specimen: PBMCs. Receptors were obtained from a female donor in good health and CMV-seropositive.

The CDR3 region has the DNA TGTGCCAGCAGACCTACCCGGGTCCCGAACACTGAAGCTTTCTTT. Translation gives CASRPTRVPNTEAFF. The rearrangement links TRBV6-5 to TRBJ1-1, with D uncertain. The germline V and J ends were trimmed by 6 bases and 1 base, with 15 bases remaining between them. Germline assignment: CDR1 MNHEY and CDR2 SVGAGI. This CDR3 is built from 15 residues.

The V call is TRBV6-5, the J call TRBJ1-3; a weak D match, TRBD1 (6 bases). Trimming shortened V by 4 bases and J by 1 base, and 11 bases separated the two germline ends. In germline, CDR1 is MNHEY, CDR2 SVGAGI. The CDR3 covers 15 residues. CDR3: CASSLDRSSGNTIYF. CDR3 nucleotide sequence: TGTGCCAGCAGTTTGGACAGATCATCTGGAAACACCATATATTTT.

V is TRBV14 and J is TRBJ1-1, with D tentatively TRBD1 (6 bases). Germline-derived CDR1 and CDR2 are SGHDN and FVKESK. V lost 3 bases, J lost 6 bases, and 14 bases lay in between. The CDR3 spans 14 residues. The CDR3 DNA sequence: TGTGCCAGCAGCCAGTACGAGGGGGACCCTGAAGCTTTCTTT. It yields the protein CASSQYEGDPEAFF.

This chain uses TRBV4-3 with TRBJ2-7, with D possibly being TRBD2 (5 bases). CDR1 is LGHNA and CDR2 is YSLEER in the germline V gene. V shed 1 base and J shed 6 bases, with 10 bases lying between them. This CDR3 is 13 amino acids long. The CDR3 bases are TGCGCCAGCAGCCAAGTGCGGGTTGGCGAGCAGTACTTC. Its protein is CASSQVRVGEQYF.

The chain couples TRBV5-6 to TRBJ1-2; tentatively, D is TRBD1 (6 bases). Germline CDR1 reads SGHDT; CDR2 reads YYEEEE. The CDR3 sequence is 13 residues long. V lost 3 bases, J lost 5 bases, and 11 bases lay in between. The CDR3 protein is CASSSGQLYGYTF. CDR3 sequence (DNA): TGTGCCAGCAGCTCCGGACAGTTGTATGGCTACACCTTC.

This chain joins TRBV29-1 and TRBJ2-7; 7 bases map to TRBD2. From germline, CDR1 is SQVTM and CDR2 ANQGSEA. The V segment lost 3 bases and the J segment 4 bases; nucleotides outside the gene matches: 9. The CDR3 runs to 14 residues. The CDR3 reads CSVEGEQGLYEQYF. In nucleotides, the CDR3 is TGCAGCGTTGAGGGTGAGCAGGGACTATACGAGCAGTACTTC.

V usage is TRBV11-3 and J usage is TRBJ1-1; D may be TRBD1 (6 bases). The germline V and J ends were trimmed by 2 bases and 4 bases, with 17 bases remaining between them. The CDR3 is 16 amino acids. Germline V CDR1 and CDR2: SGHNT, YENEEA. The CDR3 sequence is CASSLTYRVIGTEAFF. The DNA of the CDR3 is TGTGCCAGCAGCTTAACGTACAGGGTTATCGGCACTGAAGCTTTCTTT.

CDR3 amino acids: CAGGGFDGYTF. In DNA, the CDR3 is TGTGCCGGAGGGGGCTTCGATGGCTACACCTTC. This rearrangement joins TRBV7-2 to TRBJ1-2, with 7 bases matching TRBD1. The CDR3 runs to 11 residues. Trimming cost V 11 bases and J 6 bases; bases outside gene matches: 6. The germline gives CDR1 SGHTA, CDR2 FQGNSA.

The DNA of the CDR3 is TGCGCCAGCAGCCTGGTCACTAGCGGGAGCTCCCCAGATACGCAGTATTTT. It yields the protein CASSLVTSGSSPDTQYF. The gene calls are TRBV5-1 and TRBJ2-3; 11 bases map to TRBD2. The ends lost 4 bases at V and 4 bases at J; junction bases unmatched: 11. The CDR3 extends over 17 amino acids. Germline V CDR1 and CDR2: SGHRS, YFSETQ.

The rearrangement uses TRBV6-5 and TRBJ1-2, with 9 bases fitting TRBD1. The CDR3 totals 13 residues. V lost 5 bases to trimming and J lost 5 bases; unmatched junction nucleotides: 3. CDR1 is MNHEY, CDR2 SVGAGI, per germline. CDR3 amino acids: CASSKQGAYGYTF. DNA for the CDR3: TGTGCCAGCAGTAAACAGGGGGCTTATGGCTACACCTTC.

This chain uses TRBV4-2 with TRBJ1-6; possible D gene TRBD1, 5 bases. The length of the CDR3 is 15 residues. V lost 0 bases and J 10 bases, leaving 13 bases between the germline ends. The germline gives CDR1 LGHNA, CDR2 YNFKEQ. The CDR3 here is CASSQEIGRDSPLHF. The CDR3 DNA reads as TGTGCCAGCAGCCAAGAAATAGGGAGGGACTCACCCCTCCACTTT.

V gene TRBV2 combines with J gene TRBJ1-4; TRBD1 agrees at 7 bases. The V and J ends lost 4 bases and 3 bases, in that order; junction bases with no gene match: 5. Germline V CDR1 and CDR2: SNHLY, FYNNEI. The length of the CDR3 is 15 residues. In nucleotides, the CDR3 is TGTGCCAGCAGTGTACTAGGGACAGCTAATGAAAAACTGTTTTTT. The encoded protein is CASSVLGTANEKLFF.

This chain links TRBV18 with TRBJ2-7; tentatively, D is TRBD1 (5 bases). Germline V gene sequence: CDR1 KGHSH, CDR2 LQKENI. Trimming left V 3 bases short and J 2 bases short, with 8 bases between. This CDR3 contains 13 residues. The CDR3 reads CASSPQGAYEQYF. The CDR3 DNA reads as TGTGCCAGCTCACCCCAGGGCGCCTACGAGCAGTACTTC.

This chain uses TRBV5-6 with TRBJ1-5; D possibly corresponds to TRBD1 (6 bases). Per germline, CDR1 SGHDT and CDR2 YYEEEE. V dropped 4 bases and J dropped 2 bases, with 13 bases sitting between them. This CDR3 region has 15 residues. The CDR3 region has the DNA TGTGCCAGCAGCGCGGACAGATATGGCAATCAGCCCCAGCATTTT. Translation: CASSADRYGNQPQHF.

The chain is built from TRBV29-1 and TRBJ2-5; the match to TRBD2 covers 7 bases. The CDR3 runs to 16 residues. J was trimmed by 3 bases and V by 4 bases; bases with no gene match: 14. Germline CDR1 is SQVTM and CDR2 is ANQGSEA. The CDR3: CSVVPVGWSGKETQYF. The CDR3 DNA follows: TGCAGCGTTGTCCCCGTGGGGTGGAGCGGGAAAGAGACCCAGTACTTC.

This chain uses TRBV4-2 with TRBJ1-2; maybe TRBD1 (5 bases). V was shortened by 0 bases and J by 3 bases, with 17 bases between the two germline ends. CDR3 length: 17 amino acids. Germline-derived CDR1 and CDR2 are LGHNA and YNFKEQ. CDR3 coding DNA: TGTGCCAGCAGCCAAGATCTTTCAGGGCTTACTTACTATGGCTACACCTTC. As protein: CASSQDLSGLTYYGYTF.

The chain recombines TRBV28 with TRBJ1-1; 7 nucleotides agree with TRBD1. CDR1 MDHEN and CDR2 SYDVKM come from the germline V gene. V lost 11 bases, J lost 2 bases, and 11 bases stayed unmatched. The CDR3 consists of 14 residues. CDR3 coding DNA: TGTGCCTTACATCGTCAGGGGGTCAACACTGAAGCTTTCTTT. Its protein is CALHRQGVNTEAFF. The variable domain in full, with the rest retrieved from reference TRBV28 and TRBJ1-1, is DVKVTQSSRYLVKRTGEKVFLECVQDMDHENMFWYRQDPGLGLRLIYFSYDVKMKEKGDIPEGYSVSREKKERFSLILESASTNQTSMYLCALHRQGVNTEAFFGQGTRLTVV.

The chain has TRBV25-1 and TRBJ2-2, with 9 bases lining up with TRBD1. The CDR3 is made up of 15 amino acids. Germline-derived CDR1 and CDR2 are MGHDK and SYGVNS. V shed 2 bases and J 3 bases; nucleotides not matched to a gene: 1. CDR3 nucleotide sequence: TGTGCCAGCAGTGAAGGGGACAGGGACACCGGGGAGCTGTTTTTT. It codes for CASSEGDRDTGELFF.

The chain carries TRBV12-5 and TRBJ2-2, with TRBD2 matching 8 bases. V shed 2 bases and J 2 bases; nucleotides not matched to a gene: 4. The CDR3 runs to 16 residues. Germline loops: CDR1 LGHNT, CDR2 FRNRAP. CDR3 in amino acids: CASGLRLAGNTGELFF. The CDR3 DNA reads as TGTGCTAGTGGTTTGAGGTTAGCGGGAAACACCGGGGAGCTGTTTTTT.

DNA for the CDR3: TGTGCCAGCAGTTTTGGGACTAGCGGCACAGATACGCAGTATTTT. Encoded protein: CASSFGTSGTDTQYF. This sequence joins TRBV9 and TRBJ2-3; TRBD2 agrees at 10 bases. Germline CDR1 reads SGDLS; CDR2 reads YYNGEE. The CDR3 contains 15 residues. J gave up 1 base and V 5 bases, and 4 bases lay outside the gene matches.

The V call is TRBV6-5, the J call TRBJ1-2; TRBD1 is a possible D gene (6 bases). Germline V CDR1 and CDR2: MNHEY, SVGAGI. V was shortened by 2 bases and J by 7 bases, with 11 bases between the two germline ends. The CDR3 consists of 13 residues. CDR3 in DNA: TGTGCCAGCAGTTACAGCCTCAGGGGTGGCTACACCTTC. As protein: CASSYSLRGGYTF.

The genes are TRBV19 and TRBJ2-4; 13 bases are shared with TRBD2. Germline CDR1 and CDR2: LNHDA and SQIVND (reference sequence). This CDR3 spans 15 amino acids. V dropped 5 bases and J dropped 10; count of bases not matched to a gene: 8. The CDR3 DNA sequence: TGTGCCAGTAGTGCCACCGGGACTAGCGGGAATATTCAGTACTTC. Protein: CASSATGTSGNIQYF.

The chain joins TRBV6-1 to TRBJ2-3, with D perhaps TRBD2 (5 bases). V was trimmed by 8 bases and J by 5 bases, leaving 5 bases between them. Germline V gene lookup returns CDR1 MNHNS and CDR2 SASEGT. CDR3 length: 10 residues. The CDR3 protein is CASAGDTQYF. As DNA, the CDR3 is TGTGCCAGCGCGGGAGATACGCAGTATTTT.

The chain uses TRBV4-3 and TRBJ1-2; TRBD1 agrees at 7 bases. Unmatched junction bases numbered 8, after V lost 2 bases and J lost 5 bases. The germline V gene encodes CDR1 LGHNA and CDR2 YSLEER. This CDR3 has 15 amino acids. CDR3: CASSQSTGPGYGYTF. The CDR3 bases are TGCGCCAGCAGCCAATCGACAGGGCCAGGGTATGGCTACACCTTC.

This chain links TRBV5-1 with TRBJ2-7; 9 nucleotides match TRBD2. V shed 2 bases, J shed 5 bases, and the junction held 5 bases outside the gene matches. This CDR3 comprises 14 residues. The germline V gene encodes CDR1 SGHRS and CDR2 YFSETQ. Written as DNA, the CDR3 is TGCGCCAGCAGCTTTAGCGGGAGTAGTGACGAGCAGTACTTC. This encodes CASSFSGSSDEQYF.

This sequence joins TRBV9 and TRBJ2-7, with 9 bases matching TRBD1. V was clipped by 3 bases and J by 5 bases; unmatched bases: 9. This CDR3 spans 15 amino acids. Germline-derived CDR1 and CDR2 are SGDLS and YYNGEE. The CDR3 coding sequence is TGTGCCAGCAGCGCCCGACAGGGGGTCTCGGACGAGCAGTACTTC. Its translation: CASSARQGVSDEQYF.

The V call is TRBV11-2, the J call TRBJ1-2, with D tentatively TRBD1 (6 bases). CDR3 length: 16 amino acids. V lost 5 bases to trimming and J lost 2 bases, with 18 bases between them. CDR1 is SGHAT, CDR2 FQNNGV, per germline. CDR3 in amino acids: CASSRFTGKGNYGYTF. The CDR3 DNA sequence: TGTGCCAGCAGCCGATTCACAGGGAAGGGGAACTATGGCTACACCTTC.

The chain couples TRBV7-8 to TRBJ2-7; D call uncertain. The CDR3 extends over 14 amino acids. Trimming pared 1 base from V and 2 bases from J, leaving 9 bases between. CDR1 is SGHVS, CDR2 FQNEAQ, per germline. In nucleotides, the CDR3 is TGTGCCAGCAGCTTAGTTCCCAGAACCTACGAGCAGTACTTC. It codes for CASSLVPRTYEQYF.

The V and J genes are TRBV4-3 and TRBJ2-7, with TRBD1 as a possible D gene (5 bases). From germline, CDR1 is LGHNA and CDR2 YSLEER. The CDR3 contains 14 residues. V lost 1 base and J lost 3, with 10 bases in between. In DNA form, the CDR3 reads TGCGCCAGCAGCCAAGCGTGGCAGGGCTACGAGCAGTACTTC. Its protein is CASSQAWQGYEQYF.

This chain links TRBV6-5 with TRBJ2-1; the D gene is possibly TRBD2 (6 bases). Germline values: CDR1 MNHEY, CDR2 SVGAGI. The ends were cut back, 4 bases at V and 1 base at J, with 14 bases in the middle. The CDR3 covers 16 residues. CDR3 loop: CASSSRRATSYNEQFF. CDR3 sequence (DNA): TGTGCCAGCAGTTCGAGGAGGGCCACGTCCTACAATGAGCAGTTCTTC.

The chain couples TRBV7-2 to TRBJ1-2, with 7 bases matching TRBD1. With 2 bases clipped from V and 2 bases from J, the junction kept 5 bases outside the gene matches. CDR3 length: 15 amino acids. Germline V gene data show CDR1 as SGHTA and CDR2 as FQGNSA. The CDR3 DNA follows: TGTGCCAGCAGCTTAACCAACAGGGGAAACTATGGCTACACCTTC. Amino acids: CASSLTNRGNYGYTF.

The chain has TRBV2 and TRBJ2-7, with D perhaps matching TRBD2 (7 bases). V lost 8 bases and J 2 bases, leaving 22 bases between the germline ends. Germline loops: CDR1 SNHLY, CDR2 FYNNEI. CDR3 size: 16 residues. The CDR3 loop reads CASEGGDLADAYEQYF. The CDR3 DNA is TGTGCCAGCGAGGGGGGGGATCTAGCGGACGCCTACGAGCAGTACTTC.